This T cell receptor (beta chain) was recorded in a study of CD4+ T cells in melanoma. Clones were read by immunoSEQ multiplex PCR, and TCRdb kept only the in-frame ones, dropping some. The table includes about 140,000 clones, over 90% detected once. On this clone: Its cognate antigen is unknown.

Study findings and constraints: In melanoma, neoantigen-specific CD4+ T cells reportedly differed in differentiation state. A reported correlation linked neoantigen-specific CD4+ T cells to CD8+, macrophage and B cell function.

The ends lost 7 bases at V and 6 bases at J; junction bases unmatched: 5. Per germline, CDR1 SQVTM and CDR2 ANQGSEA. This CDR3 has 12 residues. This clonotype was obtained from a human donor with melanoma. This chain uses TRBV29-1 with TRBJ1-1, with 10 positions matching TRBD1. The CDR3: CSGRDRGSEAFF. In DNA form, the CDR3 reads TGCAGCGGTCGGGACAGGGGCTCTGAAGCTTTCTTT.